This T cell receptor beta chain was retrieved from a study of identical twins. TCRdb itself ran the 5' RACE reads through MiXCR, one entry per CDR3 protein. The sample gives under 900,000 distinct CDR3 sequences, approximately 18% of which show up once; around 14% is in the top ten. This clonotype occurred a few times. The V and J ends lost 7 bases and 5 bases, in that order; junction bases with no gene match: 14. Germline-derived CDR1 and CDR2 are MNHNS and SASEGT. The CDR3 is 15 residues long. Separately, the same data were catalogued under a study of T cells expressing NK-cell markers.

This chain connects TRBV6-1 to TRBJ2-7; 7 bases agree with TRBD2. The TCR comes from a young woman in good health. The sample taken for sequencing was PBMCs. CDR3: CASTRGSLRTHEQYF. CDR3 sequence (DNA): TGTGCCAGCACGCGCGGGAGCCTTAGGACCCACGAGCAGTACTTC.